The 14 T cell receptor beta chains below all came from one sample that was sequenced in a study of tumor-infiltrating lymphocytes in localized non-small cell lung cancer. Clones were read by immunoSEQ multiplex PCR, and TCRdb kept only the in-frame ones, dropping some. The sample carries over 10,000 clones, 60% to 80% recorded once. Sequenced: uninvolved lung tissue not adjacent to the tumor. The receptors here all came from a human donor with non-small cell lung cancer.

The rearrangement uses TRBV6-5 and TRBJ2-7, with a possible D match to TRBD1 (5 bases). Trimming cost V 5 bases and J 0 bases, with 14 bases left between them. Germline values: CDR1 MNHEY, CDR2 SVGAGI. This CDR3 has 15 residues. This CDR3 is CASSPETVLSYEQYF. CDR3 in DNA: TGTGCCAGCAGTCCAGAGACAGTGCTCTCCTACGAGCAGTACTTC.

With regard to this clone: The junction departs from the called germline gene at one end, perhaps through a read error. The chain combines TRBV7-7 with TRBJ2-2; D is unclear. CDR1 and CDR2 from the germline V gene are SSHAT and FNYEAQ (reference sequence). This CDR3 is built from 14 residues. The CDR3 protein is CASSPIQSTGELFF. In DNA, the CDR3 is TGTGCTAGCAGCCCAATCCAAAGCACCGGGGAGCTGTTTTTT.

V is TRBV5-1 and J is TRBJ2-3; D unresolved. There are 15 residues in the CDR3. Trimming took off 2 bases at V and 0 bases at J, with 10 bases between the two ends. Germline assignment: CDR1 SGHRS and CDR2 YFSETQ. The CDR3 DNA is TGCGCCAGCAGCTTTTATCAGTCTAGCACAGATACGCAGTATTTT. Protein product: CASSFYQSSTDTQYF.

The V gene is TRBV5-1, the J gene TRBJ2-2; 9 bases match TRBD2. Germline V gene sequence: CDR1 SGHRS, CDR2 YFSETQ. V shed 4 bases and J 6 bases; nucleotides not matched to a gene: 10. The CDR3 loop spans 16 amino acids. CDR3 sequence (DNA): TGCGCCAGCAGCCATATTGGCGGGAGGGATGCCGGGGAGCTGTTTTTT. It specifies CASSHIGGRDAGELFF.

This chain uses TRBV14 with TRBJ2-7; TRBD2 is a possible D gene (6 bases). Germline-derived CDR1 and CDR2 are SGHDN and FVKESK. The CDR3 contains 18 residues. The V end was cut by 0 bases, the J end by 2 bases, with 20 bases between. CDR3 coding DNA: TGTGCCAGCAGCCAAGAAATTAAATTCGCGGGAAAAACCTACGAGCAGTACTTC. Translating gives CASSQEIKFAGKTYEQYF. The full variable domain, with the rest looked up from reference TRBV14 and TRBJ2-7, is EAGVTQFPSHSVIEKGQTVTLRCDPISGHDNLYWYRRVMGKEIKFLLHFVKESKQDESGMPNNRFLAERTGGTYSTLKVQPAELEDSGVYFCASSQEIKFAGKTYEQYFGPGTRLTVT.

The CDR3 DNA sequence: TGTGCCAGCAGTTTCTCCGGGACAGGGAACCAAGAGACCCAGTACTTC. Translated: CASSFSGTGNQETQYF. This chain links TRBV28 with TRBJ2-5, with TRBD1 identical over 9 bases. CDR3 size: 16 residues. V gave up 3 bases and J gave up 0 bases; unmatched junction bases: 5. The germline V gene encodes CDR1 MDHEN and CDR2 SYDVKM.

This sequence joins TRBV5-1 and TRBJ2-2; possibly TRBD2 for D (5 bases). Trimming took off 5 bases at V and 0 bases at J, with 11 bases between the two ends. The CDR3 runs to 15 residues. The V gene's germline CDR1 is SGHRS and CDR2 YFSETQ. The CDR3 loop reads CASSHEGSNTGELFF. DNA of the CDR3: TGCGCCAGCAGTCATGAGGGATCGAACACCGGGGAGCTGTTTTTT.

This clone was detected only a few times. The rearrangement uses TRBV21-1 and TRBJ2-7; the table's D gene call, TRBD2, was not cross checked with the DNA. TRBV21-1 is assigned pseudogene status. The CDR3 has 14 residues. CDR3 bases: TGTGCCAGCAGCAAAGCGGGAGAACACTACGAGCAGTACTTC. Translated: CASSKAGEHYEQYF.

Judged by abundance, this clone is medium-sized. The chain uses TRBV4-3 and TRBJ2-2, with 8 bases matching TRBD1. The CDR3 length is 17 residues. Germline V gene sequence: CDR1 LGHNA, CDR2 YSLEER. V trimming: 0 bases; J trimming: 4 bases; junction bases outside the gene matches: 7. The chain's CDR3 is CASSQDRWTGSTGELFF. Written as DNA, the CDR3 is TGCGCCAGCAGCCAAGATCGGTGGACAGGGAGCACCGGGGAGCTGTTTTTT.

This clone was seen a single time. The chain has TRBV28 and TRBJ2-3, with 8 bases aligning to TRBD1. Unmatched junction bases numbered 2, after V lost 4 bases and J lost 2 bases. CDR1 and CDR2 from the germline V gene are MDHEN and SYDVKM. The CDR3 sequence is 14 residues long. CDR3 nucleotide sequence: TGTGCCAGCAGTTCGACAGGGGACACAGATACGCAGTATTTT. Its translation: CASSSTGDTDTQYF. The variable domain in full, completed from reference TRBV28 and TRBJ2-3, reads DVKVTQSSRYLVKRTGEKVFLECVQDMDHENMFWYRQDPGLGLRLIYFSYDVKMKEKGDIPEGYSVSREKKERFSLILESASTNQTSMYLCASSSTGDTDTQYFGPGTRLTVL.

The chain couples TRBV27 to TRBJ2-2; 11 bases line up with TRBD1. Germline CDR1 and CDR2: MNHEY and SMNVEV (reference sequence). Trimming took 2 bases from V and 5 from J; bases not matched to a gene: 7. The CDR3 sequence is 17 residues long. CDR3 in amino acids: CASSLGTGGVRTGELFF. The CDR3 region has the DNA TGTGCCAGCAGTTTAGGGACAGGGGGTGTGAGGACCGGGGAGCTGTTTTTT.

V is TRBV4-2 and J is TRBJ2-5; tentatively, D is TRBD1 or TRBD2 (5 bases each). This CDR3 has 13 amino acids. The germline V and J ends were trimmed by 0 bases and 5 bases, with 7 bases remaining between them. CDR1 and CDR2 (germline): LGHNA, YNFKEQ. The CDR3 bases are TGTGCCAGCAGCCAAGAGTGGGGGGAGACCCAGTACTTC. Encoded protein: CASSQEWGETQYF.

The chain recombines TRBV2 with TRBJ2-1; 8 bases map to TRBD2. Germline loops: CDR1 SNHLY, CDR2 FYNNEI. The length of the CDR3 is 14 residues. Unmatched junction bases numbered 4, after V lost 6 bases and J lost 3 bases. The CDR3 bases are TGTGCCAGCAGCGGACTAGCAAGCTACAATGAGCAGTTCTTC. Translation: CASSGLASYNEQFF.

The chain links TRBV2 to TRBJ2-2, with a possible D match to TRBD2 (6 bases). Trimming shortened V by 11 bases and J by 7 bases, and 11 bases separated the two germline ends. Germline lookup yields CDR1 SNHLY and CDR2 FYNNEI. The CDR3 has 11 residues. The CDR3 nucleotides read TGTGCCTGCGGAGGGAACGGGGAGCTGTTTTTT. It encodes CACGGNGELFF. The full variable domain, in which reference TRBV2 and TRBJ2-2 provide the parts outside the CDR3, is EPEVTQTPSHQVTQMGQEVILRCVPISNHLYFYWYRQILGQKVEFLVSFYNNEISEKSEIFDDQFSVERPDGSNFTLKIRSTKLEDSAMYFCACGGNGELFFGEGSRLTVL.